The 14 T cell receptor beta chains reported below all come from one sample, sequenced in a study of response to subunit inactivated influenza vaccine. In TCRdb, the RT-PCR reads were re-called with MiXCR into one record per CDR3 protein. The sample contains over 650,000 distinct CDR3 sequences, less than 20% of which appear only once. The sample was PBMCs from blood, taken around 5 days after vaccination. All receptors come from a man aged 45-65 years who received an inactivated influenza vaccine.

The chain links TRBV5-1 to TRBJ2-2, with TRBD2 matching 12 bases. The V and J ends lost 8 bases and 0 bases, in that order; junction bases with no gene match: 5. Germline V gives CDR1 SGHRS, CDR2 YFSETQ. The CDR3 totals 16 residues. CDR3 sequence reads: CASSTSGGSNTGELFF. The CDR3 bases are TGCGCCAGTTCGACTAGCGGGGGATCGAACACCGGGGAGCTGTTTTTT.

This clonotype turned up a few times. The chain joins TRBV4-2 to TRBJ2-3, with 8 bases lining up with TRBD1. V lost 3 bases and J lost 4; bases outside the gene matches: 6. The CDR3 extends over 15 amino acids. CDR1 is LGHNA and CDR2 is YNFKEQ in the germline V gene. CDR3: CASSHRGQVADTQYF. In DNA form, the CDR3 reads TGTGCCAGCAGCCACAGGGGGCAAGTAGCAGATACGCAGTATTTT.

DNA of the CDR3: TGTGCCAGCAGTCTTAAAGGACAGGGGACAGATACGCAGTATTTT. It specifies CASSLKGQGTDTQYF. The chain combines TRBV12-3 or TRBV12-4 with TRBJ2-3; 9 bases match TRBD1. The CDR3 sequence is 15 residues long. With V trimmed by 5 bases and J by 3 bases, 6 bases remained unmatched.

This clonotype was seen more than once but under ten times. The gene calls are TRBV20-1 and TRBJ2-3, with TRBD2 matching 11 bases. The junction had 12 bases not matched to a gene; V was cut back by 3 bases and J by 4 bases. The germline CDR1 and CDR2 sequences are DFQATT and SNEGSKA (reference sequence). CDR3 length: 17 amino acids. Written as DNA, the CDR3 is TGCAGTGCTAGGTGGCCTAGCGGGAGGATTAAGTCAGATACGCAGTATTTT. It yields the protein CSARWPSGRIKSDTQYF.

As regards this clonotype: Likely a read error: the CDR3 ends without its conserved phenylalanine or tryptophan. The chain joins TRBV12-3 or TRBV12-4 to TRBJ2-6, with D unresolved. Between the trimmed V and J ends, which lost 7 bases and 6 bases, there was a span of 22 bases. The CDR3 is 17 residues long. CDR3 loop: CASTPDGFGSTANVLTY. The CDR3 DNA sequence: TGTGCCAGCACCCCCGACGGGTTCGGCTCTACGGCCAACGTCCTGACTTAC.

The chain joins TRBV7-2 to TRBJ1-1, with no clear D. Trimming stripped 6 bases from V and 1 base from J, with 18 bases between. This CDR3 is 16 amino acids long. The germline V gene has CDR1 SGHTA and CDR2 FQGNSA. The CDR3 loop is CASRDPVTFGNTEAFF. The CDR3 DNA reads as TGTGCCAGCAGGGATCCGGTAACCTTTGGGAACACTGAAGCTTTCTTT.

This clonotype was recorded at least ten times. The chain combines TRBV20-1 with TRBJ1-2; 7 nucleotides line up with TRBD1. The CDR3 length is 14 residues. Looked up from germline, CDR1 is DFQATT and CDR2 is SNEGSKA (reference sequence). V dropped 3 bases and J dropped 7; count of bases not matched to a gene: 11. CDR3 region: CSASPGTAGGGYTF. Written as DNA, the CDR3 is TGCAGTGCTAGTCCCGGGACAGCGGGGGGTGGCTACACCTTC.

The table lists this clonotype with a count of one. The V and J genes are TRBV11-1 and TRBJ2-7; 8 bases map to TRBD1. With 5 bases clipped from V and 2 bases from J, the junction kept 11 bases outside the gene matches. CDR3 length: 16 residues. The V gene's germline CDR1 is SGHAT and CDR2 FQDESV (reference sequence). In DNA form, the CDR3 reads TGTGCCAGCAGCCAACGGCCTGAGACAGGGGCCTACGAGCAGTACTTC. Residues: CASSQRPETGAYEQYF.

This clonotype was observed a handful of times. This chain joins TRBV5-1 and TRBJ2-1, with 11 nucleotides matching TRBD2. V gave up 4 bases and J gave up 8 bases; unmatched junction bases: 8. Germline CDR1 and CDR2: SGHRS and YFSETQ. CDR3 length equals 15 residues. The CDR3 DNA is TGCGCCAGCAGCCGAACTAGCGGGGGCAGCGATGAGCAGTTCTTC. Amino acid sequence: CASSRTSGGSDEQFF.

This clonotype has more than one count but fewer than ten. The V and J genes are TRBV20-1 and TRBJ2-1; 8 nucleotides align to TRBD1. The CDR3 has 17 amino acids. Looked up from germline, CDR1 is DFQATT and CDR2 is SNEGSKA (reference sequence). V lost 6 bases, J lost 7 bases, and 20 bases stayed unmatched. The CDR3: CSAPGTGADLGYNEQFF. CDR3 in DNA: TGCAGTGCCCCCGGGACAGGCGCCGACCTGGGTTATAATGAGCAGTTCTTC.

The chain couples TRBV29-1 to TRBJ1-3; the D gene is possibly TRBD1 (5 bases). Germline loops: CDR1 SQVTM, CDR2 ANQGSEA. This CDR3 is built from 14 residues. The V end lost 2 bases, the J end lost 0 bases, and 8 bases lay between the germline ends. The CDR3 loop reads CSVEIGGSGNTIYF. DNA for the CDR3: TGCAGCGTTGAAATTGGGGGCTCTGGAAACACCATATATTTT.

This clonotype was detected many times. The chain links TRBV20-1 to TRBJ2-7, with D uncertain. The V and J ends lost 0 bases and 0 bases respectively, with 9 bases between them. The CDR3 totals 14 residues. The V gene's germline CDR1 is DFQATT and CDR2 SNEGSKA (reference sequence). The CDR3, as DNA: TGCAGTGCTAGAGATCGTCTTAGCTCCTACGAGCAGTACTTC. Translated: CSARDRLSSYEQYF.

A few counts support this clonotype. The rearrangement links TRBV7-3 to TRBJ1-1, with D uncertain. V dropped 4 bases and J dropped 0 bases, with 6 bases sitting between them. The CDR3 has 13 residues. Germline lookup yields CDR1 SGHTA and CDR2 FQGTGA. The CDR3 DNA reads TGTGCCAGCAGCTCTGCCTTGAACACTGAAGCTTTCTTT. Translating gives CASSSALNTEAFF.

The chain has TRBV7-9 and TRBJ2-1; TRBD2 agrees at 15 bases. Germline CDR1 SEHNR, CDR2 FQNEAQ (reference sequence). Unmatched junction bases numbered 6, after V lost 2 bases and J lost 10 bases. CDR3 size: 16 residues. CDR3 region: CASSLIGLAGGHEQFF. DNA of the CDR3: TGTGCCAGCAGCTTAATCGGACTAGCGGGGGGGCACGAGCAGTTCTTC.